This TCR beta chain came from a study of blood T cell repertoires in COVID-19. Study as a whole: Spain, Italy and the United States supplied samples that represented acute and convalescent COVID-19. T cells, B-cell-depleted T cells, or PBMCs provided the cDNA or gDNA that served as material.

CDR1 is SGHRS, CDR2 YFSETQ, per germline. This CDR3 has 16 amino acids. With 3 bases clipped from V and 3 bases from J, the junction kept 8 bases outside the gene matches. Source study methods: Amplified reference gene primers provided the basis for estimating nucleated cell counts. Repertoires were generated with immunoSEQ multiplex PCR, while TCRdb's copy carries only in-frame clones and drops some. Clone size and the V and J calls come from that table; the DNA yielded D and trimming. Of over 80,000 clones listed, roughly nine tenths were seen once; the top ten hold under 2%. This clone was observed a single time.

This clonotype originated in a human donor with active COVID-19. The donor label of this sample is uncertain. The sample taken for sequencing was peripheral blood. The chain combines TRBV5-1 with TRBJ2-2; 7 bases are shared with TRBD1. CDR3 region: CASSSPRGQDTGELFF. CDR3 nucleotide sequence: TGCGCCAGCAGCTCCCCCCGCGGACAGGACACCGGGGAGCTGTTTTTT.